This T cell receptor (beta chain) was sequenced during a study of response to subunit inactivated influenza vaccine. V was shortened by 4 bases and J by 0 bases, with 13 bases between the two germline ends. Germline V CDR1 and CDR2: DFQATT, SNEGSKA (reference sequence). CDR3 length equals 15 residues. TCRdb called the RT-PCR reads again in MiXCR, with one record for every CDR3 protein. The sample has hundreds of thousands of distinct CDR3 sequences; 16% are singletons. This clonotype was counted only a few times. Its antigen is unidentified. Regarding the study as a whole: Seasonal influenza vaccination, on each occasion, was suggested by the authors to recruit few new T cells.

Sequencing used CD4+ T cells sorted from PBMCs, obtained around 2 years after vaccination. The rearrangement joins TRBV20-1 to TRBJ2-1, with unresolved D. This receptor was taken from a man aged 45 to 75 who received an inactivated influenza vaccine. CDR3 amino acids: CSATGQRGSYNEQFF. The DNA of the CDR3 is TGCAGTGCTACCGGCCAGAGAGGCTCCTACAATGAGCAGTTCTTC.